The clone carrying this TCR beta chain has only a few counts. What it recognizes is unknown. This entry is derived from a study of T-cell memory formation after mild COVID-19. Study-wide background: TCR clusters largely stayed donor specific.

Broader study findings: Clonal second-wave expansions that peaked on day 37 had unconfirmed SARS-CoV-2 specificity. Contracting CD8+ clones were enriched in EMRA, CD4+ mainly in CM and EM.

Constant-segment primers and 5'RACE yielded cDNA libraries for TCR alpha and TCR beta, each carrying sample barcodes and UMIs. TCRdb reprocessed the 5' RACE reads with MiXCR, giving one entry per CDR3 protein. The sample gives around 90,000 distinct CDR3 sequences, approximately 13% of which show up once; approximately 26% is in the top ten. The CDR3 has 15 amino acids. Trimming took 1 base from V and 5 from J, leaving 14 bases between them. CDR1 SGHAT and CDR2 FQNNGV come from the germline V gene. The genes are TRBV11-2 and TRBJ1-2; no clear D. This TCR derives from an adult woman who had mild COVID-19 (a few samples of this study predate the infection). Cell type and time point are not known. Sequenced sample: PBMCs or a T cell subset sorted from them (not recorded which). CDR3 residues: CASSLGGRDPYGYTF. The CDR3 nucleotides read TGTGCCAGCAGCTTAGGGGGTCGGGATCCTTATGGCTACACCTTC.